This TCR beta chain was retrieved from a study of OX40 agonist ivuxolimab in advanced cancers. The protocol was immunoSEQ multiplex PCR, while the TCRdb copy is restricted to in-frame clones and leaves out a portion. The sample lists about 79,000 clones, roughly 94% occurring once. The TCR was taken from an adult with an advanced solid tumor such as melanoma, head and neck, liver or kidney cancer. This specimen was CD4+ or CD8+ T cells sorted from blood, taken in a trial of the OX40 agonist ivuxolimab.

The CDR3 coding sequence is TGTGCCAGCAGTTTATCATGGGGGTCGCACTACAATGAGCAGTTCTTC. This sequence encodes CASSLSWGSHYNEQFF. The chain employs TRBV27 and TRBJ2-1; D tentatively fits TRBD1 or TRBD2 (5 bases each). Germline CDR1 reads MNHEY; CDR2 reads SMNVEV (reference sequence). The V gene lost 0 bases and the J gene lost 3 bases, with 12 bases spanning the gap. The CDR3 has 16 amino acids.